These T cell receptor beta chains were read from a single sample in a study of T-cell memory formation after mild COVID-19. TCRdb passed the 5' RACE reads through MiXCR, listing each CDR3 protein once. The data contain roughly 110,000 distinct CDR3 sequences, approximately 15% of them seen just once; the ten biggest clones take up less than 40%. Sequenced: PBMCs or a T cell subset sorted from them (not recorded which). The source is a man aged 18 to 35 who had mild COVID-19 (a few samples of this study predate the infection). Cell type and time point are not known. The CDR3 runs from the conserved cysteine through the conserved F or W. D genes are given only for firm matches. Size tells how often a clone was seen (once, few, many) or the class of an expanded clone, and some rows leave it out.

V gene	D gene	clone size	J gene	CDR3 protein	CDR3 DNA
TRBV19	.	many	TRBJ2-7	CASSIGYEQYF	TGTGCCAGTAGTATCGGTTACGAGCAGTACTTC
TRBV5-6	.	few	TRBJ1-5	CASSLFFRGENQPQHF	TGTGCCAGCAGCTTGTTTTTTCGGGGGGAAAATCAGCCCCAGCATTTT
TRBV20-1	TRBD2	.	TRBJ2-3	CSASLSGTTDTQYF	TGCAGTGCTAGTCTTAGCGGGACCACAGATACGCAGTATTTT
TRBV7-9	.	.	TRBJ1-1	CASSLGTGASEAFF	TGTGCCAGCAGCTTAGGTACGGGGGCCTCTGAAGCTTTCTTT
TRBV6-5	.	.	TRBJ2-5	CASRGVQETQYF	TGTGCCAGCAGGGGTGTCCAAGAGACCCAGTACTTC
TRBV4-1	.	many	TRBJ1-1	CASSQEPIGVQAFF	TGCGCCAGCAGCCAAGAGCCAATCGGGGTTCAAGCTTTCTTT
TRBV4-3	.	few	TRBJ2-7	CASSQDRRGDEQYF	TGCGCCAGCAGCCAAGATCGGAGGGGGGACGAGCAGTACTTC
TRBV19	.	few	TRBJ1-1	CASSEQGPAEAFF	TGTGCCAGTAGTGAACAGGGCCCGGCTGAAGCTTTCTTT
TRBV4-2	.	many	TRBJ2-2	CASSQGIDARELFF	TGTGCCAGCAGCCAAGGAATAGATGCCCGGGAGCTGTTTTTT
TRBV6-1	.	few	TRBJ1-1	CASSELVEAFF	TGTGCCAGCAGTGAATTAGTAGAAGCTTTCTTT
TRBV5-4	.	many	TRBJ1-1	CASSLGQQLLNTEAFF	TGTGCCAGCAGCTTGGGACAGCAACTACTGAACACTGAAGCTTTCTTT
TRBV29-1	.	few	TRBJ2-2	CSVPAANTGELFF	TGCAGCGTTCCGGCAGCGAACACCGGGGAGCTGTTTTTT
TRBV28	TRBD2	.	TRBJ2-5	CASSLTSGGVVPRETQYF	TGTGCCAGCAGTCTGACTAGCGGGGGGGTGGTCCCTCGAGAGACCCAGTACTTC